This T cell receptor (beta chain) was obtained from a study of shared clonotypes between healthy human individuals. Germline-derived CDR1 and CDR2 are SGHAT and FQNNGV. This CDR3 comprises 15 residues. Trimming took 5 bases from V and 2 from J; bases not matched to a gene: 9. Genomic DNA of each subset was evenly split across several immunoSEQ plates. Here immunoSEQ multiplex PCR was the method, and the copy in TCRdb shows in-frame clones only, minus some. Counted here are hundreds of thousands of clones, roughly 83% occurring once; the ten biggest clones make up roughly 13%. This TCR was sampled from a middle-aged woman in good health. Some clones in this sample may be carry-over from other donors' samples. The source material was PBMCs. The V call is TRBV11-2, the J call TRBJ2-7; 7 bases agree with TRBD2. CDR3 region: CASSPRAGVTYEQYF. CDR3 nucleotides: TGTGCCAGCAGCCCCCGGGCGGGAGTGACCTACGAGCAGTACTTC.